The present entry profiles one TCR beta chain with its context. The antigen is undetermined. As for time point: week 5, during vaccination. In every dose of vaccine, 300 ug of mutant IDH1 20-mer peptide was given alongside topical imiquimod. The source of the sample is a study of a mutant IDH1 vaccine in newly diagnosed glioma. Whole-study context: Vaccines began 4-6 weeks after radiotherapy alone, or with temozolomide cycles. Patients arrived already treated with radiotherapy, temozolomide, or both, most having had both.

This CDR3 region has 14 residues. From germline, CDR1 is SEHNR and CDR2 FQNEAQ (reference sequence). Trimming shortened V by 4 bases and J by 4 bases, and 10 bases separated the two germline ends. Repertoires were generated with immunoSEQ multiplex PCR, while TCRdb's copy carries only in-frame clones and drops some. The data hold tens of thousands of clones, with approximately 78% observed a single time. Specimen: PBMCs, collected from a glioma patient whose treatment included an IDH1 peptide vaccine. The chain uses TRBV7-9 and TRBJ1-4; possibly TRBD1 for D (5 bases). This sequence originates from a woman between 40 and 50 years old with glioma. For the CDR3, the DNA is TGTGCCAGCAGCTCCGGGACGGGTAATGAAAAACTGTTTTTT. It encodes CASSSGTGNEKLFF.